The 5 T cell receptor beta chains below come from one sample, sequenced in a study of tumor T cells in aggressive B-cell lymphoma. Some clones are missing from TCRdb's copy, which holds only in-frame ones; the method was immunoSEQ multiplex PCR. The sample consists of about 3,500 clones, around 95% of them appearing once. Sequencing used tumor tissue. The receptors shown here come from an adult with diffuse large B cell lymphoma.

This chain connects TRBV29-1 to TRBJ2-2, with D possibly matching TRBD1 (6 bases). The CDR3 is 14 amino acids. Germline CDR1 SQVTM, CDR2 ANQGSEA. Between the trimmed V and J ends, which lost 5 bases and 5 bases, there was a span of 15 bases. This CDR3 reads CSVTSDRGTGELFF. The CDR3 DNA follows: TGCAGCGTTACCTCGGACAGAGGTACCGGGGAGCTGTTTTTT.

The chain employs TRBV10-3 and TRBJ1-1, with 12 bases identical to TRBD1. Unmatched junction bases numbered 6, after V lost 5 bases and J lost 2 bases. This CDR3 spans 16 amino acids. Germline V gene sequence: CDR1 ENHRY, CDR2 SYGVKD. CDR3: CAISKGQGAINTEAFF. CDR3 in DNA: TGTGCCATCAGTAAGGGACAGGGGGCAATAAACACTGAAGCTTTCTTT.

CDR3 bases: TGTGCCTGGAGTGGACAGGGACAAGAGACCCAGTACTTC. Translation gives CAWSGQGQETQYF. The chain couples TRBV30 to TRBJ2-5; 7 nucleotides match TRBD1. V shed 1 base, J shed 2 bases, and the junction held 1 base outside the gene matches. The germline V gene has CDR1 GTSNPN and CDR2 SVGIG (reference sequence). The CDR3 is 13 residues long.

This rearrangement joins TRBV5-1 to TRBJ2-1, with 8 positions matching TRBD1. This CDR3 contains 15 residues. From germline, CDR1 is SGHRS and CDR2 YFSETQ. The V gene end was trimmed by 0 bases and the J gene end by 8 bases; junction bases not matched to a gene: 7. The CDR3 bases are TGCGCCAGCAGCTTGGCAGGGGGCTACAGCGATGAGCAGTTCTTC. Translated, it gives CASSLAGGYSDEQFF. Based on the CDR3 plus reference TRBV5-1 and TRBJ2-1, the full variable domain is KAGVTQTPRYLIKTRGQQVTLSCSPISGHRSVSWYQQTPGQGLQFLFEYFSETQRNKGNFPGRFSGRQFSNSRSEMNVSTLELGDSALYLCASSLAGGYSDEQFFGPGTRLTVL.

J is TRBJ2-1 and V is TRBV5-5, with no clear D. V was clipped by 2 bases and J by 0 bases, with 9 bases between them. CDR1 SGHKS and CDR2 YYEKEE come from the germline V gene (reference sequence). This CDR3 is built from 15 residues. CDR3 in amino acids: CASSFLAVSYNEQFF. The DNA of the CDR3 is TGTGCCAGCAGCTTCTTGGCGGTCTCCTACAATGAGCAGTTCTTC.